The T cell receptor beta chain described here comes from a study of blood T cell repertoires in COVID-19. Looking at the study overall: Specimens from acute and convalescent COVID-19 originated in the United States, Italy and Spain. From T cells, B-cell-depleted T cells, or PBMCs came the material, which was cDNA or gDNA.

This clone showed up just once. From germline, CDR1 is SNHLY and CDR2 FYNNEI. This CDR3 comprises 15 residues. V was pared by 6 bases and J by 5 bases, with 6 bases of the junction left unmatched. As handled by the study authors: Cell counts per sample came from amplifying reference gene primers. The table came from immunoSEQ multiplex PCR; TCRdb's copy has only in-frame clones and leaves some out. Clone size and V and J calls were adopted from that table, with D and trimming inferred from the DNA. The sample has around 300,000 clones, roughly 90% seen once. The origin of this receptor is a woman between 40 and 50 years old who had recovered from COVID-19. The genes are TRBV2 and TRBJ1-6; 8 bases match TRBD1. The sequenced sample consisted of peripheral blood. CDR3 bases: TGTGCCAGCAGGAGAAAGACAGGGGATAATTCACCCCTCCACTTT. Residues: CASRRKTGDNSPLHF.